This TCR beta chain was identified in a study of breast tumors, draining lymph nodes, adjacent tissues. Study results and limitations: The data were judged consistent with most tumor T cells coming from lymph node and expanding in tumor.

On this clonotype: What it recognizes is unknown.

Trimming removed 8 bases at V and 3 bases at J, with 11 bases between. This CDR3 has 14 residues. CDR1 is SNHLY and CDR2 is FYNNEI in the germline V gene. TCRdb analysed the multiplex PCR reads with MiXCR anew, one entry per CDR3 protein. The sample carries some 170,000 distinct CDR3 sequences, 25% to 40% recorded once. The lymph nodes were axillary draining lymph nodes from breast cancer patients. Sequenced material: axillary lymph node tissue. This clonotype was obtained from a female donor with breast cancer. Some clones in this sample may be carry-over from other donors' samples. This chain connects TRBV2 to TRBJ1-6; D ambiguous. The DNA for the CDR3 is TGTGCCAGCCGAACCAGTAACTATAATTCACCCCTCCACTTT. This gives the protein CASRTSNYNSPLHF.